The clone carrying this TCR beta chain was seen ten or more times. V lost 3 bases and J 2 bases, leaving 9 bases between the germline ends. The germline gives CDR1 SGDLS, CDR2 YYNGEE. The CDR3 loop spans 13 amino acids. TCRdb recomputed calls from the PCR reads with MiXCR, one row per CDR3 protein. The data contain nearly 650,000 distinct CDR3 sequences, roughly 23% of them seen just once; the ten biggest clones take up about 0.84%. This sample is drawn from a study of molecular identifiers for immune sequencing clone quantification. The sequence derives from a human donor in good health. Some libraries in this study had Jurkat cell RNA spiked in. Sequenced: naive CD8+ T cells from blood, with Jurkat cell RNA spiked in. Subset denoted: FACS-sorted CD8+CD4-CCR7+CD45RA+ naive T cells. This chain uses TRBV9 with TRBJ2-7, with D uncertain. The CDR3 loop is CASSGPPAYEQYF. For the CDR3, the DNA is TGTGCCAGCAGCGGCCCTCCAGCCTACGAGCAGTACTTC. Combining the CDR3 with reference TRBV9 and TRBJ2-7 gives the whole variable domain DSGVTQTPKHLITATGQRVTLRCSPRSGDLSVYWYQQSLDQGLQFLIQYYNGEERAKGNILERFSAQQFPDLHSELNLSSLELGDSALYFCASSGPPAYEQYFGPGTRLTVT.